This TCR beta chain was identified in a study of patients and donors after allogeneic stem cell transplantation. MiXCR, run by TCRdb on the RT-PCR reads, gives a single entry per CDR3 protein. The sample holds about 23,000 distinct CDR3 sequences, about 30% seen once. The ends were cut back, 1 base at V and 0 bases at J, with 10 bases in the middle. Germline V gives CDR1 SNHLY, CDR2 FYNNEI. This CDR3 contains 16 residues. The chain has TRBV2 and TRBJ2-1; no clear D gene. Sample: blood, either unsorted or a sorted T cell fraction (not recorded which). This receptor was taken from a human donor who was either an allogeneic HSCT recipient or a stem cell or donor lymphocyte infusion donor (not recorded which). It is not recorded whose cells these are; they may come from a transplant donor. The CDR3 sequence is CASSEDRLSSYNEQFF. In DNA, the CDR3 is TGTGCCAGCAGTGAAGATAGACTGAGCTCCTACAATGAGCAGTTCTTC. The variable domain in full, with the rest retrieved from reference TRBV2 and TRBJ2-1, is EPEVTQTPSHQVTQMGQEVILRCVPISNHLYFYWYRQILGQKVEFLVSFYNNEISEKSEIFDDQFSVERPDGSNFTLKIRSTKLEDSAMYFCASSEDRLSSYNEQFFGPGTRLTVL.